This T cell receptor beta chain is drawn from a study of CD8 T cells in Susac syndrome. Regarding this clonotype: The antigen is not known.

Sequencing targeted TCR beta in T cells from blood (CD8+ and CD4+). TEMRA cells underwent FACS enrichment and CD8+ and CD4+ T cells underwent negative isolation. The RNA, about 0.45 to 1 ug, was put through reverse transcription using random hexamers. immunoSEQ multiplex PCR amplified TCR beta CDR3 across 54 Vbeta, 13 Jbeta. From the immunoSEQ multiplex PCR reads, TCRdb called clonotypes with MiXCR, one entry per CDR3 protein. Among about 120,000 distinct CDR3 sequences listed, 85% to 95% were seen once. Study-wide results and limits: That the number of individuals in its TCR sequencing and HLA analysis was relatively small was acknowledged by the study.

The germline gives CDR1 MNHEY, CDR2 SVGAGI. This CDR3 is 15 amino acids long. Trimming pared 0 bases from V and 7 bases from J, leaving 15 bases between. The receptor's source is a human donor in good health. The J gene is TRBJ1-1, the V gene TRBV6-5, with a tentative D call TRBD1 (5 bases). Sequencing was done on a sample of CD8+ T cells from PBMCs. The CDR3 region has the DNA TGTGCCAGCAGTTACTCGGGGGGGACCGGCGGTGAAGCTTTCTTT. Translation gives CASSYSGGTGGEAFF.